The next 25 T cell receptor beta chains were all read from a single sample in a study of OX40 agonist ivuxolimab in advanced cancers. Data came from immunoSEQ multiplex PCR; TCRdb stores just in-frame clones and leaves some out. The sample lists about 130,000 clones, just under 95% occurring once. Material: CD4+ or CD8+ T cells sorted from blood, obtained in a trial of the OX40 agonist ivuxolimab. These receptors all stem from an adult with an advanced solid tumor such as melanoma, head and neck, liver or kidney cancer.

This clone has just a few counts. Other nucleotide sequences from this sample produce the same CDR3. The chain links TRBV10-3 to TRBJ1-1; D is ambiguous. The CDR3 has 13 residues. CDR1 ENHRY and CDR2 SYGVKD come from the germline V gene. Deletions cut 0 bases from V and 1 base from J, with 3 bases between. The CDR3 loop reads CAISESGNTEAFF. The CDR3 coding sequence is TGTGCCATCAGTGAGTCGGGGAACACTGAAGCTTTCTTT.

This chain uses TRBV5-1 with TRBJ1-4, with no clear D. Deletions cut 4 bases from V and 5 bases from J, with 9 bases between. Germline V lookup: CDR1 SGHRS, CDR2 YFSETQ. The CDR3 length is 13 residues. CDR3 coding DNA: TGCGCCAGCAGCCCTGCCCCAAATGAAAAACTGTTTTTT. It encodes CASSPAPNEKLFF.

The chain has TRBV11-2 and TRBJ1-1; no firm D call. This CDR3 region has 13 residues. V lost 0 bases and J lost 5, with 7 bases in between. Germline V gives CDR1 SGHAT, CDR2 FQNNGV. CDR3 loop: CASSLEGRTEAFF. The CDR3 bases are TGTGCCAGCAGCTTAGAGGGTCGGACTGAAGCTTTCTTT.

The gene calls are TRBV7-2 and TRBJ1-5; unclear D gene. The V gene's germline CDR1 is SGHTA and CDR2 FQGNSA. Trimming removed 1 base at V and 0 bases at J, with 10 bases between. This CDR3 has 16 amino acids. In DNA form, the CDR3 reads TGTGCCAGCAGCTTAGGCGGCGGCCTTAGCAATCAGCCCCAGCATTTT. Translated, it gives CASSLGGGLSNQPQHF.

The gene calls are TRBV18 and TRBJ1-1; 10 bases agree with TRBD1. The germline gives CDR1 KGHSH, CDR2 LQKENI. There are 18 residues in the CDR3. V lost 0 bases to trimming and J lost 0 bases; unmatched junction nucleotides: 7. The CDR3 DNA sequence: TGTGCCAGCTCACCACCTGGGTTGACAGGGGGCCTGAACACTGAAGCTTTCTTT. Residues: CASSPPGLTGGLNTEAFF.

The CDR3 DNA sequence: TGTGCCAGCAGTTTACGGGGGAGGCTAGCGGGGCCCTACGAGCAGTACTTC. Amino acids: CASSLRGRLAGPYEQYF. This chain uses TRBV27 with TRBJ2-7; 9 bases align to TRBD2. Per the germline V gene, CDR1 is MNHEY and CDR2 is SMNVEV (reference sequence). Trimming removed 2 bases from V and 2 bases from J; junction bases left unmatched: 10. The CDR3 spans 17 residues.

The gene calls are TRBV28 and TRBJ1-1, with TRBD1 matching over 7 bases. Germline CDR1 and CDR2: MDHEN and SYDVKM. V lost 8 bases and J lost 0; bases outside the gene matches: 9. This CDR3 region has 15 residues. This chain's CDR3 is CASSWDRALNTEAFF. CDR3 coding DNA: TGTGCCAGCTCGTGGGACAGAGCACTGAACACTGAAGCTTTCTTT.

J is TRBJ1-2 and V is TRBV9; the match to TRBD1 covers 9 bases. The CDR3 loop spans 14 amino acids. Germline CDR1 is SGDLS and CDR2 is YYNGEE. Losses at the gene ends were 3 bases for V and 6 bases for J; bases not matched to a gene: 6. CDR3 protein: CASSEGQGSHGYTF. CDR3 in DNA: TGTGCCAGCAGCGAGGGACAGGGTAGTCATGGCTACACCTTC.

The CDR3 DNA follows: TGTGCCAGCTCACCACAGGGACAGGAGGGTGGCTACACCTTC. This encodes CASSPQGQEGGYTF. V usage is TRBV18 and J usage is TRBJ1-2, with TRBD1 matching over 8 bases. The CDR3 is made up of 14 amino acids. Germline CDR1 and CDR2: KGHSH and LQKENI. V trimming: 1 base; J trimming: 7 bases; junction bases outside the gene matches: 5. The variable domain in full, with the rest retrieved from reference TRBV18 and TRBJ1-2, is NAGVMQNPRHLVRRRGQEARLRCSPMKGHSHVYWYRQLPEEGLKFMVYLQKENIIDESGMPKERFSAEFPKEGPSILRIQQVVRGDSAAYFCASSPQGQEGGYTFGSGTRLTVV.

The V gene is TRBV11-3, the J gene TRBJ1-2; unclear D gene. CDR3 length equals 15 residues. CDR1 is SGHNT and CDR2 is YENEEA in the germline V gene. V lost 5 bases and J 0 bases, leaving 13 bases between the germline ends. The CDR3, as DNA: TGTGCCAGCAGCCTCATGGTGGGGTCTAACTATGGCTACACCTTC. Amino acid sequence: CASSLMVGSNYGYTF.

V and J are TRBV6-5 and TRBJ1-1, with D uncertain. Trimming stripped 3 bases from V and 0 bases from J, with 5 bases between. The CDR3 extends over 13 amino acids. From germline, CDR1 is MNHEY and CDR2 SVGAGI. In DNA, the CDR3 is TGTGCCAGCAGTTATGACATGAACACTGAAGCTTTCTTT. Protein: CASSYDMNTEAFF.

The chain employs TRBV30 and TRBJ2-6, with TRBD1 matching 7 bases. Trimming at V came to 5 bases and at J to 2 bases, leaving 6 bases not matched to a gene. CDR3 length equals 15 residues. Germline V gene lookup returns CDR1 GTSNPN and CDR2 SVGIG (reference sequence). DNA for the CDR3: TGTGCCTGGCGAACAACAGGGGCTGGGGCCAACGTCCTGACTTTC. It specifies CAWRTTGAGANVLTF.

V is TRBV5-5 and J is TRBJ1-5; D remains ambiguous. This CDR3 has 14 amino acids. Per germline, CDR1 SGHKS and CDR2 YYEKEE (reference sequence). V shed 0 bases and J shed 4 bases, with 8 bases lying between them. In DNA, the CDR3 is TGTGCCAGCAGCTTGGGGCGGGGTAATCAGCCCCAGCATTTT. It yields the protein CASSLGRGNQPQHF.

The gene calls are TRBV4-1 and TRBJ1-1; D ambiguous. This CDR3 has 17 amino acids. The germline V gene has CDR1 MGHRA and CDR2 YSYEKL. The V and J ends lost 1 base and 0 bases respectively, with 15 bases between them. CDR3 sequence (DNA): TGCGCCAGCAGCCAAGTCGACTTAGGGTTTTTGAACACTGAAGCTTTCTTT. The encoded protein is CASSQVDLGFLNTEAFF.

J is TRBJ1-6 and V is TRBV6-1; D is ambiguous. Per germline, CDR1 MNHNS and CDR2 SASEGT. The ends were cut back, 4 bases at V and 11 bases at J, with 9 bases in the middle. The CDR3 runs 12 residues. The CDR3: CASSVHETPLHF. CDR3 bases: TGTGCCAGCAGTGTACACGAGACACCCCTCCACTTT.

This clone has a handful of counts. The rearrangement joins TRBV19 to TRBJ2-5; 10 bases are a match to TRBD1. Germline trimming cut 9 bases from V and 4 bases from J; bases unmatched to any gene: 11. There are 15 residues in the CDR3. In germline, CDR1 is LNHDA, CDR2 SQIVND (reference sequence). The CDR3 spells CASAGPTGGGETQYF. CDR3 sequence (DNA): TGTGCCAGCGCTGGCCCGACAGGGGGCGGAGAGACCCAGTACTTC.

This clone was observed a few times. The chain joins TRBV19 to TRBJ1-5, with 7 positions matching TRBD1. Germline lookup yields CDR1 LNHDA and CDR2 SQIVND (reference sequence). The CDR3 totals 14 residues. V lost 5 bases to trimming and J lost 6 bases; unmatched junction nucleotides: 7. CDR3 amino acids: CASSPGTAGQPQHF. As DNA, the CDR3 is TGTGCCAGTAGTCCTGGGACAGCTGGTCAGCCCCAGCATTTT. The full variable domain, completed using reference TRBV19 and TRBJ1-5, is DGGITQSPKYLFRKEGQNVTLSCEQNLNHDAMYWYRQDPGQGLRLIYYSQIVNDFQKGDIAEGYSVSREKKESFPLTVTSAQKNPTAFYLCASSPGTAGQPQHFGDGTRLSIL.

The CDR3 DNA is TGTGCCAGCACAGCTGGGGCAGGCTTTGGTGCGCAGTATTTT. Its translation: CASTAGAGFGAQYF. This chain connects TRBV28 to TRBJ2-3; TRBD1 might be the D (5 bases). Germline V gene lookup returns CDR1 MDHEN and CDR2 SYDVKM. V lost 7 bases, J lost 10 bases, and 21 bases lay in between. The CDR3 covers 14 residues.

The rearrangement joins TRBV9 to TRBJ1-2; 8 bases align to TRBD1. This CDR3 is 14 amino acids long. Germline values: CDR1 SGDLS, CDR2 YYNGEE. V lost 0 bases to trimming and J lost 5 bases; unmatched junction nucleotides: 3. CDR3 sequence: CASSVEQGVYGYTF. The CDR3 DNA is TGTGCCAGCAGCGTAGAACAGGGGGTTTATGGCTACACCTTC.

This rearrangement joins TRBV5-4 to TRBJ1-1; possibly TRBD1 for D (5 bases). From germline, CDR1 is SGHNT and CDR2 YYREEE (reference sequence). V lost 5 bases and J 0 bases, leaving 20 bases between the germline ends. The CDR3 has 17 amino acids. Here the CDR3 reads CASSYNPKGRMNTEAFF. The CDR3 bases are TGTGCCAGCAGTTATAATCCCAAGGGGAGGATGAACACTGAAGCTTTCTTT.

The V gene is TRBV28, the J gene TRBJ2-1; D possibly corresponds to TRBD2 (5 bases). The CDR3 runs 14 residues. Trimming cost V 4 bases and J 7 bases, with 14 bases left between them. Germline V gene lookup returns CDR1 MDHEN and CDR2 SYDVKM. CDR3 protein: CASSWSTMWNEQFF. The CDR3, as DNA: TGTGCCAGCAGTTGGTCGACTATGTGGAATGAGCAGTTCTTC.

The rearrangement uses TRBV7-9 and TRBJ2-7, with 10 bases identical to TRBD1. CDR1 is SEHNR, CDR2 FQNEAQ, per germline (reference sequence). Trimming at V came to 5 bases and at J to 5 bases, leaving 6 bases not matched to a gene. CDR3 length: 14 amino acids. CDR3 loop: CASSRQGALNEQYF. CDR3 in DNA: TGTGCCAGCAGCAGACAGGGGGCGTTGAACGAGCAGTACTTC. Full variable domain (remainder filled in from reference TRBV7-9 and TRBJ2-7): DTGVSQNPRHKITKRGQNVTFRCDPISEHNRLYWYRQTLGQGPEFLTYFQNEAQLEKSRLLSDRFSAERPKGSFSTLEIQRTEQGDSAMYLCASSRQGALNEQYFGPGTRLTVT.

V gene TRBV6-6 combines with J gene TRBJ1-3; D is unclear. Germline values: CDR1 MNHNY, CDR2 SVGAGI (reference sequence). The V end lost 3 bases, the J end lost 2 bases, and 11 bases lay between the germline ends. CDR3 length: 15 residues. The CDR3 DNA reads TGTGCCAGCAGTTATCGACCGGGGACTGGAAACACCATATATTTT. It translates to CASSYRPGTGNTIYF.

This clone has only a few counts. The V call is TRBV6-1, the J call TRBJ2-7; either TRBD1 or TRBD2 may fit D (5 bases each). The germline V and J ends were trimmed by 6 bases and 7 bases, with 16 bases remaining between them. From germline, CDR1 is MNHNS and CDR2 SASEGT. The CDR3 length is 13 residues. CDR3 region: CASRRDETWEQYF. The CDR3, as DNA: TGTGCCAGCAGACGGGACGAGACCTGGGAGCAGTACTTC.

The chain uses TRBV6-7 and TRBJ2-3, with 8 bases matching TRBD2. TRBV6-7 is noted as an ORF with a role that remains uncertain. V shed 7 bases, J shed 1 base, and the junction held 7 bases outside the gene matches. This CDR3 is built from 15 residues. CDR3 sequence: CASTNKTSGTDTQYF. The CDR3 nucleotides read TGTGCCAGCACCAACAAGACTAGCGGCACAGATACGCAGTATTTT.